These 8 T cell receptor beta chains came from one sample sequenced in a study of T cell changes during pregnancy in multiple sclerosis. Assay: immunoSEQ multiplex PCR; the TCRdb copy retains only in-frame clones and omits some. The profile covers approximately 24,000 clones, with 75% to 90% appearing a single time and around 8% taken by the ten largest. The material was CD8+ T cells from peripheral blood mononuclear cells, obtained in the first trimester of pregnancy. Receptors originate from a female donor in good health, enrolled as a control in a pregnancy study.

The chain carries TRBV18 and TRBJ2-7, with TRBD1 matching over 9 bases. The CDR3 loop spans 14 amino acids. Germline CDR1 and CDR2: KGHSH and LQKENI. Trimming took 1 base from V and 5 from J; bases not matched to a gene: 3. The CDR3 DNA sequence: TGTGCCAGCTCACCACGGGACAGGGCGGACGAGCAGTACTTC. It translates to CASSPRDRADEQYF.

The CDR3 sequence: CASSENRDRDALNTEAFF. As DNA, the CDR3 is TGTGCCAGCAGCGAGAACCGGGACAGGGACGCTCTGAACACTGAAGCTTTCTTT. The J gene is TRBJ1-1, the V gene TRBV9; 9 bases line up with TRBD1. CDR1 is SGDLS, CDR2 YYNGEE, per germline. V was pared by 3 bases and J by 0 bases, with 12 bases of the junction left unmatched. The CDR3 runs to 18 residues.

The chain combines TRBV27 with TRBJ1-2, with D possibly matching TRBD1 (6 bases). The CDR3 covers 13 residues. Deletions cut 10 bases from V and 2 bases from J, with 14 bases between. CDR1 is MNHEY and CDR2 is SMNVEV in the germline V gene (reference sequence). CDR3 nucleotide sequence: TGTGCCATCGGCTCCGGGACAAACTATGGCTACACCTTC. It translates to CAIGSGTNYGYTF.

The J gene is TRBJ2-3, the V gene TRBV9; possibly TRBD2 for D (6 bases). Trimming shortened V by 0 bases and J by 4 bases, and 12 bases separated the two germline ends. The CDR3 is 15 residues long. Germline V CDR1 and CDR2: SGDLS, YYNGEE. CDR3 nucleotides: TGTGCCAGCAGCGTAGACGGCGGGGCGCCAGATACGCAGTATTTT. It specifies CASSVDGGAPDTQYF.

J is TRBJ1-2 and V is TRBV7-6; maybe TRBD1 (5 bases). This CDR3 comprises 16 residues. In germline, CDR1 is SGHVS, CDR2 FNYEAQ. The V end was cut by 1 base, the J end by 2 bases, with 14 bases between. The CDR3, as DNA: TGTGCCAGCAGCTTAGGCTCGAGGGACTTAAACTATGGCTACACCTTC. It encodes CASSLGSRDLNYGYTF.

This clone was recorded only once. The chain couples TRBV19 to TRBJ1-2, with a tentative D call TRBD1 (6 bases). Per germline, CDR1 LNHDA and CDR2 SQIVND (reference sequence). The ends were cut back, 9 bases at V and 3 bases at J, with 17 bases in the middle. The length of the CDR3 is 14 residues. CDR3: CASKVRQVYYGYTF. The CDR3 DNA reads TGTGCCAGCAAAGTCCGACAGGTTTACTATGGCTACACCTTC.

The rearrangement uses TRBV6-4 and TRBJ1-1; D possibly corresponds to TRBD1 (5 bases). V gave up 9 bases and J gave up 3 bases, with 8 bases separating them. Germline CDR1 MRHNA, CDR2 SNTAGT. This CDR3 is 11 amino acids long. CDR3 protein: CASGTHTEAFF. The CDR3 region has the DNA TGTGCCAGTGGGACTCACACTGAAGCTTTCTTT.

This clone appeared a single time. The chain links TRBV28 to TRBJ1-5; D might be TRBD1 (6 bases). The CDR3 is 14 residues long. Germline CDR1 is MDHEN and CDR2 is SYDVKM. Trimming took 6 bases from V and 0 from J, leaving 9 bases between them. As DNA, the CDR3 is TGTGCCAGCAGGACAGGTCTTAGCAATCAGCCCCAGCATTTT. Its translation: CASRTGLSNQPQHF.